This record covers a single T cell receptor beta chain. Repertoires were generated with immunoSEQ multiplex PCR, while TCRdb's copy carries only in-frame clones and drops some. Among about 120,000 clones listed, more than 75% were seen once. The sample is drawn from a study of cytomegalovirus exposure and HLA in healthy donors. The junction had 7 bases not matched to a gene; V was cut back by 2 bases and J by 6 bases. The CDR3 sequence is 15 residues long. Germline V gene data show CDR1 as SGHVS and CDR2 as FQNEAQ. Sequences were obtained from PBMCs. The sequence came from a woman between 18 and 29 years old in good health and CMV-seropositive. The V call is TRBV7-8, the J call TRBJ2-7; 10 nucleotides line up with TRBD1. The CDR3 loop reads CASSLRQGARLEQYF. The CDR3 nucleotides are TGTGCCAGCAGCTTACGACAGGGGGCGCGTCTCGAGCAGTACTTC.